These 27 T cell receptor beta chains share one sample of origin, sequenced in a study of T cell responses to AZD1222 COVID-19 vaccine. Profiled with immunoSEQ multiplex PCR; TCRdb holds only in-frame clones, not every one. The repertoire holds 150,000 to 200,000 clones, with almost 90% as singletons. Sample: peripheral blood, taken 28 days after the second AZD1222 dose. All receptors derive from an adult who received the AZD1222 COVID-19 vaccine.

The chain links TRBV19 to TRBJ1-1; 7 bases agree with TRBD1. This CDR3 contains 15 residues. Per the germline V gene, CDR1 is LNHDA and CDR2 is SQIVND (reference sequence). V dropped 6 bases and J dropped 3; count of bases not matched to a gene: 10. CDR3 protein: CASRTEDRAYTEAFF. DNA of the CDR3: TGTGCCAGTAGGACCGAAGACAGGGCGTACACTGAAGCTTTCTTT.

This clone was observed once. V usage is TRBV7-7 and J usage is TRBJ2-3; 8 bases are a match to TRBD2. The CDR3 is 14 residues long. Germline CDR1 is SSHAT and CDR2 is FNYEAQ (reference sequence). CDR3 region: CASGPGLATDTQYF. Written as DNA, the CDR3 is TGTGCTAGCGGCCCAGGACTAGCTACAGATACGCAGTATTTT.

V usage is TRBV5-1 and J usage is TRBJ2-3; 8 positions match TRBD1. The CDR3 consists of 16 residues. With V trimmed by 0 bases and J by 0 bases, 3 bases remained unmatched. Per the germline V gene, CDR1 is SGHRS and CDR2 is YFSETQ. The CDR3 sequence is CASSLEDRASTDTQYF. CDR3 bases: TGCGCCAGCAGCTTGGAGGACAGGGCTAGCACAGATACGCAGTATTTT.

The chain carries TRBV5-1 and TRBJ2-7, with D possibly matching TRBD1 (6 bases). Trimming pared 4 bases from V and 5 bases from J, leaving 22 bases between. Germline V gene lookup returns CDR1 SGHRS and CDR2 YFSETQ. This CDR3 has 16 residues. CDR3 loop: CASSNRQDQLVDEQYF. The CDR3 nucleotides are TGCGCCAGCAGCAATCGACAGGACCAGCTCGTCGACGAGCAGTACTTC.

As DNA, the CDR3 is TGTGCCAGCAGTGCCCGCCACGAGCAGTACTTC. This codes for CASSARHEQYF. The chain employs TRBV12-3 or TRBV12-4 and TRBJ2-7; D is unresolved. This CDR3 region has 11 residues. V was pared by 5 bases and J by 5 bases, with 7 bases between.

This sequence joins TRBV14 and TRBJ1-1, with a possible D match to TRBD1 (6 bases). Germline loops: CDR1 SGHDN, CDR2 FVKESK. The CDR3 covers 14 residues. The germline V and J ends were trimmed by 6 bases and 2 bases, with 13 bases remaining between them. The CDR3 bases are TGTGCCAGCAGTCACAGGGAGAACAACACTGAAGCTTTCTTT. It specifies CASSHRENNTEAFF.

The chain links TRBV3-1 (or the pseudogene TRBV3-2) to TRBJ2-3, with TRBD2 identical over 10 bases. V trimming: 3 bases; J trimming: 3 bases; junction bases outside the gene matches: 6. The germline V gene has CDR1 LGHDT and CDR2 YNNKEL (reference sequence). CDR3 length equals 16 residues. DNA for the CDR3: TGTGCCAGCAGCCACCTTCTAGCGGGGGCGACAGATACGCAGTATTTT. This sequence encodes CASSHLLAGATDTQYF.

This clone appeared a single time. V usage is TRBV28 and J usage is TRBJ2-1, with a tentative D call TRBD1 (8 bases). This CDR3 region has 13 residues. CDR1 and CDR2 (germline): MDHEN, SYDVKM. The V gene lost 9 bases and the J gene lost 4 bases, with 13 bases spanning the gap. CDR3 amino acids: CARQGGGYNEQFF. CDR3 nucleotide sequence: TGTGCCAGACAGGGGGGGGGTTACAATGAGCAGTTCTTC.

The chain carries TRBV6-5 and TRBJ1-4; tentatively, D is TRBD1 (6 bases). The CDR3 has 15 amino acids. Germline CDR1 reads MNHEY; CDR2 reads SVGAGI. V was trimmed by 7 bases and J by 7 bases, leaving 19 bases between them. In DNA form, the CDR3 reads TGTGCCAGCACCCTGAGGGGGGAGAAGGGTGAAAAACTGTTTTTT. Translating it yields CASTLRGEKGEKLFF.

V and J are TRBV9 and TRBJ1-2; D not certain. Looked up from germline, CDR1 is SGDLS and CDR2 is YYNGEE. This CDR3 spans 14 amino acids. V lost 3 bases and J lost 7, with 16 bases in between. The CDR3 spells CASSAGGATGGYTF. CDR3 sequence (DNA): TGTGCCAGCAGCGCGGGAGGTGCTACGGGTGGCTACACCTTC.

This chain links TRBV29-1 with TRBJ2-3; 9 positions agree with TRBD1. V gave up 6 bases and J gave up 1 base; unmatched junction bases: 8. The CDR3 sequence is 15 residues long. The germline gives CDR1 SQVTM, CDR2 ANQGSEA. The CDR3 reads CSVPLRDRGTDTQYF. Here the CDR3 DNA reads TGCAGCGTGCCGCTCCGGGACAGGGGCACAGATACGCAGTATTTT.

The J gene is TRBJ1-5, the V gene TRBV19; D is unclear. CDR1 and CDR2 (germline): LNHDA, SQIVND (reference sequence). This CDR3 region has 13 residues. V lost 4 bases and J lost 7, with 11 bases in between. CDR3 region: CASSTRRSQPQHF. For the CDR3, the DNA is TGTGCCAGTAGTACCCGGAGGAGCCAGCCCCAGCATTTT. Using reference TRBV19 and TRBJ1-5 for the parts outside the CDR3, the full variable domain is DGGITQSPKYLFRKEGQNVTLSCEQNLNHDAMYWYRQDPGQGLRLIYYSQIVNDFQKGDIAEGYSVSREKKESFPLTVTSAQKNPTAFYLCASSTRRSQPQHFGDGTRLSIL.

CDR3 in amino acids: CASSLDRAFQHF. The CDR3 DNA follows: TGTGCCAGCAGCTTAGACAGGGCTTTCCAGCATTTT. The gene calls are TRBV7-8 and TRBJ1-5, with D possibly TRBD1 on 6 matching bases. This CDR3 comprises 12 residues. Germline CDR1 is SGHVS and CDR2 is FQNEAQ. V dropped 1 base and J dropped 12 bases, with 10 bases sitting between them.

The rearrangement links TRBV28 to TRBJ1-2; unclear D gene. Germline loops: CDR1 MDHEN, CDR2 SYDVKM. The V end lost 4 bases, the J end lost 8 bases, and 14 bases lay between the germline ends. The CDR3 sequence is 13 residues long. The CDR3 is CASSSRAALGYTF. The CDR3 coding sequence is TGTGCCAGCAGTTCAAGGGCCGCCTTGGGCTACACCTTC.

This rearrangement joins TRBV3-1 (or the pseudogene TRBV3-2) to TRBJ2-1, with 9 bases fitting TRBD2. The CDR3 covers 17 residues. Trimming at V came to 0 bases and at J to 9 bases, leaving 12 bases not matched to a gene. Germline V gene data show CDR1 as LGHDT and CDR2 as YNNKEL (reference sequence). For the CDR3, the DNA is TGTGCCAGCAGCCAAGATATGGCGGGGGGGAACTTTGGTGAGCAGTTCTTC. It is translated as CASSQDMAGGNFGEQFF.

CDR3 DNA sequence: TGTGCCAGCAGCCAAGATTTAGGACATCAGCCCCAGCATTTT. Its translation: CASSQDLGHQPQHF. The chain is built from TRBV3-1 (or the pseudogene TRBV3-2) and TRBJ1-5; D uncertain. In germline, CDR1 is LGHDT, CDR2 YNNKEL (reference sequence). The germline V and J ends were trimmed by 0 bases and 5 bases, with 8 bases remaining between them. The CDR3 length is 14 residues.

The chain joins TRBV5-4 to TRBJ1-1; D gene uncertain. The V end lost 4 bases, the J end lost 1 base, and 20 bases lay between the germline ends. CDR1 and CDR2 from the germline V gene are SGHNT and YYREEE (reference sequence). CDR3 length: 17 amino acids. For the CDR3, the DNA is TGTGCCAGCAGCCCGGTTAGAGGGCAGCGAGGGAACACTGAAGCTTTCTTT. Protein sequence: CASSPVRGQRGNTEAFF.

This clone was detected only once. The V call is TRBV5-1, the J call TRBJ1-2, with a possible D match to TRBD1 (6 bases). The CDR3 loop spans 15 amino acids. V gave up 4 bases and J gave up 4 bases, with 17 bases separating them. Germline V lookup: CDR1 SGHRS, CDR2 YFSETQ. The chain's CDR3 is CASSEKQGLSYGYTF. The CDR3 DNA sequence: TGCGCCAGCAGCGAAAAACAGGGTCTAAGCTATGGCTACACCTTC. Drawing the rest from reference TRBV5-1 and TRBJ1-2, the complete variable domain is KAGVTQTPRYLIKTRGQQVTLSCSPISGHRSVSWYQQTPGQGLQFLFEYFSETQRNKGNFPGRFSGRQFSNSRSEMNVSTLELGDSALYLCASSEKQGLSYGYTFGSGTRLTVV.

The CDR3 nucleotides read TGTGCCAGCAGTGAACTGACTAGCGGGGGTAGTCAGTACTTC. This codes for CASSELTSGGSQYF. The chain is built from TRBV2 and TRBJ2-4; 12 nucleotides agree with TRBD2. CDR3 length equals 14 residues. CDR1 is SNHLY, CDR2 FYNNEI, per germline. The V segment lost 2 bases and the J segment 12 bases; nucleotides outside the gene matches: 5.

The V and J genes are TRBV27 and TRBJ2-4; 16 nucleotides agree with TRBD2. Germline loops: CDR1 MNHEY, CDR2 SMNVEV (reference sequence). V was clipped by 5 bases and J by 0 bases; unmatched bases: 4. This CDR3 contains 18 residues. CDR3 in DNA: TGTGCCAGCAGTCTTGGGACTAGCGGGGGGGAAGCCAAAAACATTCAGTACTTC. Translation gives CASSLGTSGGEAKNIQYF.

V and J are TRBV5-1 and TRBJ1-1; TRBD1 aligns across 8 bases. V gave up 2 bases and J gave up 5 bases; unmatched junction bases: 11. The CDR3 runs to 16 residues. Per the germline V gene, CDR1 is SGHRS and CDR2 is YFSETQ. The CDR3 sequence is CASSFFNTGGGTEAFF. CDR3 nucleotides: TGCGCCAGCAGCTTCTTTAACACAGGGGGAGGTACTGAAGCTTTCTTT.

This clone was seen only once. This chain's CDR3 is CASSLNGGPTDTQYF. CDR3 sequence (DNA): TGTGCCAGCAGCTTGAACGGGGGGCCCACAGATACGCAGTATTTT. The chain recombines TRBV5-6 with TRBJ2-3, with D perhaps matching TRBD2 (7 bases). CDR3 length: 15 residues. Germline V CDR1 and CDR2: SGHDT, YYEEEE. Trimming removed 1 base at V and 2 bases at J, with 11 bases between.

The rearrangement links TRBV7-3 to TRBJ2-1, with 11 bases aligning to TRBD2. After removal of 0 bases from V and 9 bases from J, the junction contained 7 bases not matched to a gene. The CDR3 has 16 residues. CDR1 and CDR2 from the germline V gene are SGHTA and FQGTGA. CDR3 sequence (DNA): TGTGCCAGCAGCTTAACGGCTCTAGCGGGGGGATCTGAGCAGTTCTTC. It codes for CASSLTALAGGSEQFF.

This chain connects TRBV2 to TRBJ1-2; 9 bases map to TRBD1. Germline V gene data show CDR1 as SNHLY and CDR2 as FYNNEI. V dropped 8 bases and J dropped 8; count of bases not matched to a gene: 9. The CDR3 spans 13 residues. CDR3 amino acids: CASDNRDRDGYTF. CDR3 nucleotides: TGTGCCAGCGACAATAGGGACAGGGACGGCTACACCTTC. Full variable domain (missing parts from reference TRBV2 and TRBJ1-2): EPEVTQTPSHQVTQMGQEVILRCVPISNHLYFYWYRQILGQKVEFLVSFYNNEISEKSEIFDDQFSVERPDGSNFTLKIRSTKLEDSAMYFCASDNRDRDGYTFGSGTRLTVV.

For the CDR3, the DNA is TGTGCCAGCAGCCTTCTACAGGGAAGGGGATTCTCTGGAAACACCATATATTTT. Translating it yields CASSLLQGRGFSGNTIYF. V gene TRBV7-9 combines with J gene TRBJ1-3; D may be TRBD1 (6 bases). The germline CDR1 and CDR2 sequences are SEHNR and FQNEAQ (reference sequence). Trimming removed 5 bases from V and 0 bases from J, with 20 bases in between. This CDR3 region has 18 residues.

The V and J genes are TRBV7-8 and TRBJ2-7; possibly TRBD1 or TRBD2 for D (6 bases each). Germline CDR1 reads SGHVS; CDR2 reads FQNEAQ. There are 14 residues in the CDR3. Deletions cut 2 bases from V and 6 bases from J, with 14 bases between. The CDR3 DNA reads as TGTGCCAGCAGCTTAAGGGGGGTAGAGGCCGAGCAGTACTTC. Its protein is CASSLRGVEAEQYF. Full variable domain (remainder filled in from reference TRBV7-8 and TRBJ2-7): GAGVSQSPRYKVAKRGQDVALRCDPISGHVSLFWYQQALGQGPEFLTYFQNEAQLDKSGLPSDRFFAERPEGSVSTLKIQRTQQEDSAVYLCASSLRGVEAEQYFGPGTRLTVT.

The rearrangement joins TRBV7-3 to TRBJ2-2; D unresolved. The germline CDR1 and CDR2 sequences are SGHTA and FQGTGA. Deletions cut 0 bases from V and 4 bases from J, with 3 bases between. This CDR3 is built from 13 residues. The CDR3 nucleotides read TGTGCCAGCAGCTTAACAACCACCGGGGAGCTGTTTTTT. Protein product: CASSLTTTGELFF. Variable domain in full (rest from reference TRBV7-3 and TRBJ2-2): GAGVSQTPSNKVTEKGKYVELRCDPISGHTALYWYRQSLGQGPEFLIYFQGTGAADDSGLPNDRFFAVRPEGSVSTLKIQRTERGDSAVYLCASSLTTTGELFFGEGSRLTVL.